Following are 29 T cell receptor beta chains from one sample sequenced in a study of Ad26.COV2.S vaccination and SARS-CoV-2 variants. Specified treatment: over 15 received Ad26.COV2.S at low or high dose, single or two shots; 5 received placebo; per-sample allocation not given. Collection of samples fell on day 63 after the first vaccine or placebo injection. TCRdb's copy holds only in-frame clones and misses some; the assay was immunoSEQ multiplex PCR. The table includes around 300,000 clones, 75% to 90% detected once. This specimen was peripheral blood, taken in a trial of Ad26.COV2.S vaccine versus placebo. The source of these receptors is a person between 18 and 60 years old who received the Ad26.COV2.S COVID-19 vaccine or a placebo.

The genes are TRBV6-1 and TRBJ2-3, with 10 positions matching TRBD1. This CDR3 has 18 residues. The trim removed 3 bases at V and 2 bases at J, leaving 11 bases unmatched. Germline values: CDR1 MNHNS, CDR2 SASEGT. CDR3 in amino acids: CASSDDRGLQYFTDTQYF. CDR3 bases: TGTGCCAGCAGTGACGACAGGGGGCTACAATACTTCACAGATACGCAGTATTTT.

This rearrangement joins TRBV13 to TRBJ2-2; the match to TRBD2 covers 11 bases. The CDR3 totals 17 residues. V lost 5 bases and J lost 5; bases outside the gene matches: 10. From germline, CDR1 is PRHDT and CDR2 FYEKMQ (reference sequence). This CDR3 is CASSPKGTSGGTGELFF. The DNA for the CDR3 is TGTGCCAGCAGCCCGAAGGGGACTAGCGGCGGGACCGGGGAGCTGTTTTTT.

For this clone: The junction differs from germline at one of its ends, possibly a read error. The V call is TRBV6-2 or TRBV6-3, the J call TRBJ1-6, with D uncertain. The CDR3 loop spans 15 amino acids. CDR1 and CDR2 (germline): MNHEY, SVGEGT. CDR3 loop: CASNPGYGYNSPLHF. DNA for the CDR3: TGTGCCAGCAACCCGGGCTACGGCTATAATTCACCCCTCCATTTT.

The chain carries TRBV5-4 and TRBJ2-3, with D hard to call. CDR1 is SGHNT and CDR2 is YYREEE in the germline V gene (reference sequence). Deletions cut 0 bases from V and 4 bases from J, with 9 bases between. This CDR3 spans 14 amino acids. The DNA of the CDR3 is TGTGCCAGCAGCTTGGGCCGCCCACCAGATACGCAGTATTTT. Protein: CASSLGRPPDTQYF. The variable domain in full, completed from reference TRBV5-4 and TRBJ2-3, reads ETGVTQSPTHLIKTRGQQVTLRCSSQSGHNTVSWYQQALGQGPQFIFQYYREEENGRGNFPPRFSGLQFPNYSSELNVNALELDDSALYLCASSLGRPPDTQYFGPGTRLTVL.

The chain combines TRBV5-1 with TRBJ2-6; TRBD2 matches at 9 bases. V dropped 7 bases and J dropped 0; count of bases not matched to a gene: 5. Germline values: CDR1 SGHRS, CDR2 YFSETQ. This CDR3 spans 16 amino acids. This chain's CDR3 is CASAGTSLSGANVLTF. DNA of the CDR3: TGCGCCAGCGCCGGGACTAGCCTCTCTGGGGCCAACGTCCTGACTTTC.

The rearrangement joins TRBV5-1 to TRBJ1-2; D remains unclear. The CDR3 sequence is 12 residues long. Trimming pared 0 bases from V and 8 bases from J, leaving 8 bases between. Looked up from germline, CDR1 is SGHRS and CDR2 is YFSETQ. The CDR3 loop reads CASSLAEEGYTF. The CDR3 nucleotides are TGCGCCAGCAGCTTGGCGGAGGAAGGCTACACCTTC. The complete variable domain, with remaining parts taken from reference TRBV5-1 and TRBJ1-2, reads KAGVTQTPRYLIKTRGQQVTLSCSPISGHRSVSWYQQTPGQGLQFLFEYFSETQRNKGNFPGRFSGRQFSNSRSEMNVSTLELGDSALYLCASSLAEEGYTFGSGTRLTVV.

The V call is TRBV29-1, the J call TRBJ2-7; TRBD1 is a possible D gene (5 bases). V lost 1 base, J lost 1 base, and 5 bases lay in between. This CDR3 has 12 residues. Germline assignment: CDR1 SQVTM and CDR2 ANQGSEA. For the CDR3, the DNA is TGCAGCGTTGAAGGGACATCCTACGAGCAGTACTTC. This sequence encodes CSVEGTSYEQYF.

The chain is built from TRBV18 and TRBJ2-3, with TRBD2 identical over 14 bases. V shed 4 bases, J shed 4 bases, and the junction held 7 bases outside the gene matches. The CDR3 loop spans 17 amino acids. Germline V CDR1 and CDR2: KGHSH, LQKENI. Here the CDR3 reads CASSRGTSGSTADTQYF. The CDR3 region has the DNA TGTGCCAGCTCACGCGGGACTAGCGGGAGTACGGCAGATACGCAGTATTTT.

This clone was observed many times. The CDR3 bases are TGTGCCAGCAGGACTAGCGGGCCGCGAGGCACAGATACGCAGTATTTT. Amino acids: CASRTSGPRGTDTQYF. The chain uses TRBV27 and TRBJ2-3, with TRBD2 matching over 10 bases. The J segment lost 1 base and the V segment lost 6 bases, leaving 7 bases of the junction unmatched. Germline V gene data show CDR1 as MNHEY and CDR2 as SMNVEV (reference sequence). This CDR3 has 16 residues.

The chain couples TRBV15 to TRBJ2-1; 8 positions agree with TRBD2. The CDR3 length is 15 residues. CDR1 is LNHNV, CDR2 YYDKDF, per germline (reference sequence). With V trimmed by 11 bases and J by 7 bases, 16 bases remained unmatched. CDR3 residues: CASCLSGGPLNEQFF. The DNA for the CDR3 is TGTGCCTCTTGTTTGAGCGGGGGCCCCTTGAATGAGCAGTTCTTC.

As for this clone: A clone one base away is much larger, so this may be a read error. This chain joins TRBV10-2 and TRBJ1-1; D gene unclear. The CDR3 sequence is 12 residues long. Trimming removed 6 bases from V and 1 base from J, with 6 bases in between. The V gene's germline CDR1 is WSHSY and CDR2 SAAADI. The CDR3 coding sequence is TGCGCCAGCAGCGAGACGAACACTGAAGCTTTCTTT. Translated, it gives CASSETNTEAFF.

The chain uses TRBV19 and TRBJ2-2, with D perhaps being TRBD1 or TRBD2 (6 bases each). The CDR3 runs to 16 residues. From germline, CDR1 is LNHDA and CDR2 SQIVND (reference sequence). V lost 2 bases, J lost 7 bases, and 17 bases lay in between. CDR3 in amino acids: CASSIRGDRKVGELFF. The CDR3 region has the DNA TGTGCCAGTAGTATAAGGGGGGACCGGAAAGTCGGGGAGCTGTTTTTT.

The chain uses TRBV6-5 and TRBJ2-1; D not resolved. Germline V CDR1 and CDR2: MNHEY, SVGAGI. V lost 6 bases, J lost 9 bases, and 15 bases lay in between. CDR3 size: 13 residues. The CDR3 DNA sequence: TGTGCCAGCAGCCTTGGTTTCGGTAGTGAGCAGTTCTTC. Translation: CASSLGFGSEQFF.

The CDR3 spells CAWSVQRTASMYNSPLHF. The CDR3 DNA sequence: TGTGCCTGGAGTGTTCAGAGGACAGCCTCAATGTATAATTCACCCCTCCACTTT. The chain is built from TRBV30 and TRBJ1-6, with D possibly TRBD1 on 6 matching bases. The V gene lost 0 bases and the J gene lost 4 bases, with 19 bases spanning the gap. The V gene's germline CDR1 is GTSNPN and CDR2 SVGIG (reference sequence). CDR3 length: 18 amino acids.

This chain uses TRBV27 with TRBJ2-1, with 8 bases that match TRBD2. The germline V gene encodes CDR1 MNHEY and CDR2 SMNVEV (reference sequence). The CDR3 is made up of 14 amino acids. Trimming removed 10 bases from V and 0 bases from J; junction bases left unmatched: 5. The CDR3 nucleotides are TGTGCCACGCTTAGCGGGAACTCCTACAATGAGCAGTTCTTC. Its translation is CATLSGNSYNEQFF.

V usage is TRBV28 and J usage is TRBJ1-2; D may be TRBD1 (6 bases). Per germline, CDR1 MDHEN and CDR2 SYDVKM. The V and J ends lost 9 bases and 3 bases respectively, with 20 bases between them. CDR3 length: 15 amino acids. The CDR3 reads CASNPGGAVDYGYTF. In DNA form, the CDR3 reads TGTGCCAGTAACCCCGGGGGGGCGGTGGACTATGGCTACACCTTC.

This chain uses TRBV28 with TRBJ1-5; 9 nucleotides match TRBD1. The CDR3 sequence is 15 residues long. Germline-derived CDR1 and CDR2 are MDHEN and SYDVKM. V lost 3 bases to trimming and J lost 6 bases; unmatched junction nucleotides: 6. The chain's CDR3 is CASSFEQGASQPQHF. CDR3 bases: TGTGCCAGCAGTTTTGAACAGGGGGCTAGTCAGCCCCAGCATTTT.

The genes are TRBV7-9 and TRBJ2-7; 8 positions match TRBD1. Looked up from germline, CDR1 is SEHNR and CDR2 is FQNEAQ (reference sequence). The V segment lost 3 bases and the J segment 4 bases; nucleotides outside the gene matches: 5. The CDR3 contains 14 residues. CDR3 DNA: TGTGCCAGCAGCTTTCGGACAGGGATATACGAGCAGTACTTC. Translating it yields CASSFRTGIYEQYF.

The chain recombines TRBV28 with TRBJ2-1, with D maybe TRBD2 (6 bases). The germline V gene encodes CDR1 MDHEN and CDR2 SYDVKM. The V end was cut by 3 bases, the J end by 3 bases, with 18 bases between. The CDR3 has 17 residues. CDR3 sequence: CASSLGPRGNVYNEQFF. The DNA of the CDR3 is TGTGCCAGCAGTTTGGGACCTCGGGGGAACGTCTACAATGAGCAGTTCTTC.

This chain joins TRBV24-1 and TRBJ1-4; D is uncertain. Between the trimmed V and J ends, which lost 9 bases and 5 bases, there was a span of 18 bases. CDR3 length equals 15 residues. Per the germline V gene, CDR1 is KGHDR and CDR2 is SFDVKD. Here the CDR3 reads CATQDGSANNEKLFF. The CDR3 nucleotides are TGTGCCACCCAGGACGGGTCCGCTAACAATGAAAAACTGTTTTTT.

The chain uses TRBV4-2 and TRBJ1-4, with 7 bases lining up with TRBD1. Germline assignment: CDR1 LGHNA and CDR2 YNFKEQ. Trimming at V came to 6 bases and at J to 5 bases, leaving 6 bases not matched to a gene. The CDR3 consists of 14 residues. CDR3 in amino acids: CASSEDRTNEKLFF. Written as DNA, the CDR3 is TGTGCCAGCAGTGAGGACAGGACAAATGAAAAACTGTTTTTT.

The J gene is TRBJ2-3, the V gene TRBV3-1 (or the pseudogene TRBV3-2); 10 bases fit TRBD2. Unmatched junction bases numbered 5, after V lost 4 bases and J lost 4 bases. Germline CDR1 reads LGHDT; CDR2 reads YNNKEL (reference sequence). The CDR3 has 15 amino acids. CDR3: CASSPLAGVADTQYF. As DNA, the CDR3 is TGTGCCAGCAGCCCGCTAGCGGGGGTAGCAGATACGCAGTATTTT.

The V call is TRBV5-1, the J call TRBJ2-7; 7 bases map to TRBD2. Germline lookup yields CDR1 SGHRS and CDR2 YFSETQ. Unmatched junction bases numbered 8, after V lost 5 bases and J lost 0 bases. This CDR3 has 15 residues. DNA of the CDR3: TGCGCCAGCAGAAACCGACTAGCAGGCTCCTACGAGCAGTACTTC. It encodes CASRNRLAGSYEQYF. The variable domain in full, completed from reference TRBV5-1 and TRBJ2-7, reads KAGVTQTPRYLIKTRGQQVTLSCSPISGHRSVSWYQQTPGQGLQFLFEYFSETQRNKGNFPGRFSGRQFSNSRSEMNVSTLELGDSALYLCASRNRLAGSYEQYFGPGTRLTVT.

This sequence joins TRBV4-1 and TRBJ2-1; the D is unclear. V was shortened by 4 bases and J by 0 bases, with 10 bases between the two germline ends. Germline CDR1 MGHRA, CDR2 YSYEKL. The CDR3 is 15 amino acids. The CDR3 nucleotides are TGCGCCAGCAGCCCGGAGCCAGTCTCCTACAATGAGCAGTTCTTC. Amino acid sequence: CASSPEPVSYNEQFF.

The chain employs TRBV12-3 or TRBV12-4 and TRBJ2-1; no firm D call. With 7 bases removed from V and 5 bases from J, the gap between germline ends came to 12 bases. CDR3 length equals 13 residues. CDR3 loop: CASTQYSHNEQFF. CDR3 sequence (DNA): TGTGCCAGCACCCAATATTCGCACAATGAGCAGTTCTTC.

This clone turned up a few times. The V call is TRBV6-5, the J call TRBJ1-4; D is undetermined. Looked up from germline, CDR1 is MNHEY and CDR2 is SVGAGI. This CDR3 spans 13 amino acids. V was shortened by 0 bases and J by 5 bases, with 4 bases between the two germline ends. Here the CDR3 reads CASSYSLNEKLFF. The CDR3, as DNA: TGTGCCAGCAGTTACTCCCTGAATGAAAAACTGTTTTTT.

This clone was detected once. The V gene is TRBV7-2, the J gene TRBJ2-2; 15 nucleotides match TRBD2. The trim removed 5 bases at V and 7 bases at J, leaving 8 bases unmatched. The CDR3 has 17 residues. CDR1 SGHTA and CDR2 FQGNSA come from the germline V gene. CDR3 in amino acids: CASSKGLAGGPGGELFF. In DNA, the CDR3 is TGTGCCAGCAGCAAGGGACTAGCGGGGGGACCCGGCGGGGAGCTGTTTTTT.

The rearrangement joins TRBV28 to TRBJ2-7, with D possibly TRBD2 on 6 matching bases. The CDR3 extends over 13 amino acids. The V gene lost 4 bases and the J gene lost 7 bases, with 14 bases spanning the gap. CDR1 and CDR2 (germline): MDHEN, SYDVKM. The CDR3 here is CASSSYPGREQYF. CDR3 DNA: TGTGCCAGCAGTTCCTACCCGGGGAGGGAGCAGTACTTC.

The rearrangement joins TRBV19 to TRBJ2-1; 8 bases align to TRBD1. The germline V gene has CDR1 LNHDA and CDR2 SQIVND (reference sequence). The length of the CDR3 is 16 residues. V was clipped by 4 bases and J by 7 bases; unmatched bases: 12. CDR3 coding DNA: TGTGCCAGTAGTACCCCCGGCAGGGGGCTTATGAATGAGCAGTTCTTC. Its protein product is CASSTPGRGLMNEQFF.